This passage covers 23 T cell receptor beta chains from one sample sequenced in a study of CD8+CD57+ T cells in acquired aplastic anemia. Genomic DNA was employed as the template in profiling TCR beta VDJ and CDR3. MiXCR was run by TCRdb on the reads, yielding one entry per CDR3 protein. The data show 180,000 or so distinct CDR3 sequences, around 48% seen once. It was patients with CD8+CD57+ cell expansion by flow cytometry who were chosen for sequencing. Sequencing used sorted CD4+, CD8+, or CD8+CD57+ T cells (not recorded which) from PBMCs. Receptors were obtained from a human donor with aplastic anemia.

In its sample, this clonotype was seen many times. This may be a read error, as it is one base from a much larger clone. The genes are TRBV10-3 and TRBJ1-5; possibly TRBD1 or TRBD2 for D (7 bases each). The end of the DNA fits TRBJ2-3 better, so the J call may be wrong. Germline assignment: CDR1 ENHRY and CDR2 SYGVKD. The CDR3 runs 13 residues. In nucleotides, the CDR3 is TGTGCCATCAGTGGACAGGGAGGGCAGCCCCAGTATTTT. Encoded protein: CAISGQGGQPQYF.

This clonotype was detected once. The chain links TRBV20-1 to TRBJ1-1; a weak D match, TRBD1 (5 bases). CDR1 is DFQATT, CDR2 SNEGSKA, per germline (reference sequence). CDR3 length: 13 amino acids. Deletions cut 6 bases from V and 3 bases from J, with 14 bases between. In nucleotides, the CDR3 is TGCAGTGCGCAGAGAGGGGTCGACACTGAAGCTTTCTTT. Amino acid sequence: CSAQRGVDTEAFF.

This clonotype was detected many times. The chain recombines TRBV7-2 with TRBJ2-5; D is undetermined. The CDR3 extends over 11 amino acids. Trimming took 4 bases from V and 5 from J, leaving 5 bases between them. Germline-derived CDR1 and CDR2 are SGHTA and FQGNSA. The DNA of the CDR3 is TGTGCCAGCAGCTCTCGCGAGACCCAGTACTTC. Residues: CASSSRETQYF.

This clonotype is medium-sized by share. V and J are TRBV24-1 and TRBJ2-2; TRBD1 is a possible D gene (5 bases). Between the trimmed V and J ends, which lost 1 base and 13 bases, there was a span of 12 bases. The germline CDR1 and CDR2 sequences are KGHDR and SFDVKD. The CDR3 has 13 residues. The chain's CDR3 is CATSDLGREGLFF. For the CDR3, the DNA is TGTGCCACCAGTGATTTAGGCAGGGAAGGGCTGTTTTTT.

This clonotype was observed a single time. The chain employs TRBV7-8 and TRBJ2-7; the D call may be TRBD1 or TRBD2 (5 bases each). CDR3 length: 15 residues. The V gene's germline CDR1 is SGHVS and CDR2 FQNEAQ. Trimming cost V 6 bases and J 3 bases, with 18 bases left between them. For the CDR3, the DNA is TGTGCCAGCAGATTAAAGGTTGGGACGGACTACGAGCAGTACTTC. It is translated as CASRLKVGTDYEQYF.

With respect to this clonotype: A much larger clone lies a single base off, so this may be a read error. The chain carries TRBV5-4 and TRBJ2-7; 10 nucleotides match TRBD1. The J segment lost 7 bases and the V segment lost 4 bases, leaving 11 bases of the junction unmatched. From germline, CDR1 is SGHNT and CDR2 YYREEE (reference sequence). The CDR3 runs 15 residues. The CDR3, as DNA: TGTGCCAGCAGCCTGGGACAGGGGCCCAACAATGAGCAGTACTTC. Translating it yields CASSLGQGPNNEQYF.

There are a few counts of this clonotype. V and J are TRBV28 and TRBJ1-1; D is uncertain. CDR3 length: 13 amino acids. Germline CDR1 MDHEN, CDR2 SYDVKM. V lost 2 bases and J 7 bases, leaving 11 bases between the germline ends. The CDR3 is CASSLTPTGEAFF. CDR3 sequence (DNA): TGTGCCAGCAGTTTAACCCCTACGGGTGAAGCTTTCTTT. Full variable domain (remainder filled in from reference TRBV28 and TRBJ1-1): DVKVTQSSRYLVKRTGEKVFLECVQDMDHENMFWYRQDPGLGLRLIYFSYDVKMKEKGDIPEGYSVSREKKERFSLILESASTNQTSMYLCASSLTPTGEAFFGQGTRLTVV.

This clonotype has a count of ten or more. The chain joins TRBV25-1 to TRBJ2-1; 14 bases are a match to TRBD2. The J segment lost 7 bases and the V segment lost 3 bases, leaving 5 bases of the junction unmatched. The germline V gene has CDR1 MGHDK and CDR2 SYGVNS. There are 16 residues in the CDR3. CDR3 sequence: CASSDPGLAGDNEQFF. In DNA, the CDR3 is TGTGCCAGCAGTGATCCGGGACTAGCGGGAGATAATGAGCAGTTCTTC. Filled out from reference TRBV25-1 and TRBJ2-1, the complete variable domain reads EADIYQTPRYLVIGTGKKITLECSQTMGHDKMYWYQQDPGMELHLIHYSYGVNSTEKGDLSSESTVSRIRTEHFPLTLESARPSHTSQYLCASSDPGLAGDNEQFFGPGTRLTVL.

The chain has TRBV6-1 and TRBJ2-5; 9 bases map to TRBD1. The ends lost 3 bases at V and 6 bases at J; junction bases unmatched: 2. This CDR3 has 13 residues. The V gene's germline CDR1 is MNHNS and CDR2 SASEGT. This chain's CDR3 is CASSETGGQTQYF. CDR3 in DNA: TGTGCCAGCAGTGAGACAGGGGGGCAGACCCAGTACTTC.

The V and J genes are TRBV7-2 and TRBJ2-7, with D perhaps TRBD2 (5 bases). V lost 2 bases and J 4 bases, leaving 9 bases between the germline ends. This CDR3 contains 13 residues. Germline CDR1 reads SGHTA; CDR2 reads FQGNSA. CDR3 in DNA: TGTGCCAGCAGCTTAAGGGAGCATTACGAGCAGTACTTC. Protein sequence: CASSLREHYEQYF.

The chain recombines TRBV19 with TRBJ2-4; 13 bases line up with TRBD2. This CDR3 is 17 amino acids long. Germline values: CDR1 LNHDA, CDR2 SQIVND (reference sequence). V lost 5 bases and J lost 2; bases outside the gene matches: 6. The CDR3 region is CASSWTSGRGSKNIQYF. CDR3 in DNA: TGTGCCAGTAGTTGGACTAGCGGGAGAGGGTCCAAAAACATTCAGTACTTC.

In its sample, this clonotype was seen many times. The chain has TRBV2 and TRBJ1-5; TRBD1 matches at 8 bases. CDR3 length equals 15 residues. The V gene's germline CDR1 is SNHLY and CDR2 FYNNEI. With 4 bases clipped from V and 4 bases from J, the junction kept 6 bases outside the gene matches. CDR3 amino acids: CASSVGQDRNQPQHF. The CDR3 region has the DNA TGTGCCAGCAGTGTGGGACAGGACAGAAATCAGCCCCAGCATTTT.

DNA for the CDR3: TGTGCCAGCTCACCTACGACAGGGGTGGTCACTGAAGCTTTCTTT. Its translation: CASSPTTGVVTEAFF. V gene TRBV18 combines with J gene TRBJ1-1; TRBD1 agrees at 8 bases. Germline trimming cut 3 bases from V and 4 bases from J; bases unmatched to any gene: 7. The germline gives CDR1 KGHSH, CDR2 LQKENI. CDR3 size: 15 residues.

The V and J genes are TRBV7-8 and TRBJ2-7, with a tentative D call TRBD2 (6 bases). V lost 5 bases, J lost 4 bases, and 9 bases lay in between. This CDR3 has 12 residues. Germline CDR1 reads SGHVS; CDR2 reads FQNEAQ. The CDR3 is CASSAGSYEQYF. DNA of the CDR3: TGTGCCAGCAGCGCCGGGAGTTACGAGCAGTACTTC.

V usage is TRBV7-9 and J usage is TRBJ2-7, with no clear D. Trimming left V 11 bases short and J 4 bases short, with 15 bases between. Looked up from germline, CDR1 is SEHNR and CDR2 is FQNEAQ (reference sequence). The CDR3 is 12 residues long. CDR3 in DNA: TGTGCCGCGGCAACATACAGTTACGAGCAGTACTTC. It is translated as CAAATYSYEQYF.

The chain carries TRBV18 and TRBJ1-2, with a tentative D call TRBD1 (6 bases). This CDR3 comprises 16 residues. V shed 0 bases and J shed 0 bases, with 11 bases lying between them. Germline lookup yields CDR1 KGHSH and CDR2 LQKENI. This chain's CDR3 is CASSPPNRVANYGYTF. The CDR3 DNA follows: TGTGCCAGCTCACCACCGAACAGGGTAGCTAACTATGGCTACACCTTC.

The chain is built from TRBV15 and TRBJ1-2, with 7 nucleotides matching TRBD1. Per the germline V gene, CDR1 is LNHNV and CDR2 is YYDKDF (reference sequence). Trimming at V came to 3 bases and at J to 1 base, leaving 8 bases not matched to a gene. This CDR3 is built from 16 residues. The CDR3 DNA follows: TGTGCCACCAGCAGCCTACCGGGACAGATTAACTATGGCTACACCTTC. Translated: CATSSLPGQINYGYTF.

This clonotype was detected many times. This CDR3 is CASSQVTGIANYGYTF. The CDR3 nucleotides read TGCGCCAGCAGCCAAGTGACAGGGATAGCTAACTATGGCTACACCTTC. The rearrangement joins TRBV4-3 to TRBJ1-2, with 7 bases fitting TRBD1. Trimming removed 1 base from V and 0 bases from J; junction bases left unmatched: 5. Germline V gene lookup returns CDR1 LGHNA and CDR2 YSLEER. CDR3 length: 16 amino acids.

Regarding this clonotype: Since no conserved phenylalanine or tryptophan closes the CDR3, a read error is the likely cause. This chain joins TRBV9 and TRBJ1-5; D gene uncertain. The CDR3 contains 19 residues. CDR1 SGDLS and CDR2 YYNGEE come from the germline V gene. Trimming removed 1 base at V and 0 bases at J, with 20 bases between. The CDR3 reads CASSVRSRGMIYSNQPQHL. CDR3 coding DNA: TGTGCCAGCAGCGTACGATCCCGCGGGATGATCTATAGCAATCAGCCCCAGCATCTT.

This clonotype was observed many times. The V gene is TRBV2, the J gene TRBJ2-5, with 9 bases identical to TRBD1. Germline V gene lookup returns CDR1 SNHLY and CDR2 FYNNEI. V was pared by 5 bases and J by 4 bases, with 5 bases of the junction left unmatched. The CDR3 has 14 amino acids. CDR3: CASSYMTGGETQYF. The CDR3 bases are TGTGCCAGCAGTTATATGACAGGGGGAGAGACCCAGTACTTC.

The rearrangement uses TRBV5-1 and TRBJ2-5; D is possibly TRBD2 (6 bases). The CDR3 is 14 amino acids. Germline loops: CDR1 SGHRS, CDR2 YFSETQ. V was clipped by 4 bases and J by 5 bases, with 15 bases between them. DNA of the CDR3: TGCGCCAGCAGCCCACGGCTAGCGACGGAGACCCAGTACTTC. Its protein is CASSPRLATETQYF.

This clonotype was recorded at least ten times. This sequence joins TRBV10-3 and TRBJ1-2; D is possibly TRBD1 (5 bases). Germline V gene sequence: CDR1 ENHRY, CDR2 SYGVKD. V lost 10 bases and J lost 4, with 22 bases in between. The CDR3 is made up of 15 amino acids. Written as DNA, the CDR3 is TGTGCCACCACTAACCAGGACCCTAGGGGCTATGGCTACACCTTC. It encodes CATTNQDPRGYGYTF.

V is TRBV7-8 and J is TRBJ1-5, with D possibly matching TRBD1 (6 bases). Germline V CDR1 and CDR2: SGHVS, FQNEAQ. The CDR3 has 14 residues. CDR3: CASKSRGSPQPQHF. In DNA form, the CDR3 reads TGTGCTAGTAAGTCCAGGGGAAGCCCTCAGCCCCAGCATTTT.